This TCR beta chain derives from a study of cytomegalovirus exposure and HLA in healthy donors. Study results and limitations: In a later analysis, HLA-associated TCR beta chains were more clonally expanded than equally common others. Earlier analysis looked at TCR beta V segments, and most were productive about 87% or about 30% of the time.

PCR was performed using 60 Vbeta and 13 Jbeta primers. The authors' processing: Tens of millions of unique TCR beta chains, around 10 million of them shared, were counted by a later analysis. Assay used: immunoSEQ multiplex PCR; TCRdb lists only in-frame clones, some missing. V, J and clone size are those of that table, while D and trimming were read from the DNA. This repertoire shows some 110,000 clones, roughly three quarters found once; its top ten account for 2.5% to 3.5%. Donors counted as nominally healthy when sampled, yet unrecorded immune exposures were likely. The junction had 9 bases not matched to a gene; V was cut back by 1 base and J by 7 bases. CDR1 and CDR2 (germline): LNHDA, SQIVND (reference sequence). The CDR3 has 17 amino acids. The count of this clone is one. The antigen remains unidentified.

The chain uses TRBV19 and TRBJ2-1, with 11 positions matching TRBD2. The sequencing input was PBMCs. The source is a woman aged 18 to 35 in good health and CMV-seropositive. This chain's CDR3 is CASSIGLAGGLWNEQFF. The CDR3 region has the DNA TGTGCCAGTAGTATAGGGCTAGCGGGAGGACTTTGGAATGAGCAGTTCTTC.